This is a list of T cell receptor beta chains from one sample in a study of blood T cells in healthy people across ages. TCRdb re-called the 5' RACE reads through MiXCR, storing one row per CDR3 protein. The profile shows hundreds of thousands of distinct CDR3 sequences, under 30% of them singletons. Input material: blood. These receptors originate from a woman older than 75 in good health. Each CDR3 is given with its conserved first and last residue. D genes are given only for firm matches. Clone size is shown for a subset of rows, as once, few, many or a class of expanded clone.

size: NA
V: TRBV7-2
D: NA
J: TRBJ1-4
CDR3: CASSLSGTSGTEKRFF
DNA: TGTGCCAGCAGCCTCAGTGGGACCAGCGGGACCGAAAAACGGTTTTTT

size: NA
V: TRBV9
D: NA
J: TRBJ2-2
CDR3: CASSVVGGTGELFF
DNA: TGTGCCAGCAGCGTAGTAGGGGGCACCGGGGAGCTGTTTTTT

size: NA
V: TRBV5-1
D: TRBD2
J: TRBJ2-1
CDR3: CASSSASGGNEQFF
DNA: TGCGCCAGCAGCTCGGCTAGCGGGGGGAATGAGCAGTTCTTC

size: NA
V: TRBV29-1
D: TRBD1
J: TRBJ1-2
CDR3: CSVNRGNLGANYGYTF
DNA: TGCAGCGTGAACAGGGGAAACCTTGGGGCTAACTATGGCTACACCTTC

size: NA
V: TRBV5-1
D: TRBD2
J: TRBJ2-7
CDR3: CASSLVVAGPSYEQYF
DNA: TGCGCCAGCAGCTTGGTAGTAGCGGGACCTTCCTACGAGCAGTACTTC

size: NA
V: TRBV24-1
D: NA
J: TRBJ2-1
CDR3: CATSEGYEQFF
DNA: TGTGCCACCAGTGAGGGGTATGAGCAGTTCTTC

size: few
V: TRBV7-3
D: TRBD1
J: TRBJ1-1
CDR3: CASSLQRQGVTEAFF
DNA: TGTGCCAGCAGCTTACAACGGCAGGGGGTAACTGAAGCTTTCTTT

size: many
V: TRBV6-2/TRBV6-3
D: NA
J: TRBJ2-7
CDR3: CASSWGSYEQYF
DNA: TGTGCCAGCAGTTGGGGGTCCTACGAGCAGTACTTC

size: many
V: TRBV3-1
D: TRBD1
J: TRBJ1-2
CDR3: CASSQRGQNYGYTF
DNA: TGTGCCAGCAGCCAAAGGGGGCAGAACTATGGCTACACCTTC

size: NA
V: TRBV2
D: NA
J: TRBJ1-2
CDR3: CASSADSDDGYTF
DNA: TGTGCCAGCAGTGCGGACAGTGACGATGGCTACACCTTC

size: NA
V: TRBV20-1
D: TRBD1
J: TRBJ2-5
CDR3: CSARDTQGASETQYF
DNA: TGCAGTGCTAGAGATACCCAGGGGGCCTCGGAGACCCAGTACTTC

size: NA
V: TRBV20-1
D: TRBD1
J: TRBJ1-1
CDR3: CSAQTHLGGQGGAEAFF
DNA: TGCAGTGCTCAGACCCACCTTGGGGGACAGGGGGGTGCTGAAGCTTTCTTT

size: many
V: TRBV25-1
D: TRBD2
J: TRBJ2-1
CDR3: CASTNLAGAYNEQFF
DNA: TGTGCCAGCACTAACTTAGCGGGGGCGTACAATGAGCAGTTCTTC

size: many
V: TRBV18
D: NA
J: TRBJ2-7
CDR3: CASSPRQFSYEQYF
DNA: TGTGCCAGCTCACCACGGCAGTTCTCCTACGAGCAGTACTTC

size: many
V: TRBV6-2/TRBV6-3
D: NA
J: TRBJ1-5
CDR3: CASSYSRVDQPQHF
DNA: TGTGCCAGCAGTTACTCGAGAGTAGATCAGCCCCAGCATTTT

size: many
V: TRBV7-2
D: TRBD2
J: TRBJ2-3
CDR3: CASSLASGLAGGPEDTQYF
DNA: TGTGCCAGCAGCTTAGCGTCGGGACTAGCGGGGGGGCCCGAAGATACGCAGTATTTT

size: many
V: TRBV9
D: NA
J: TRBJ2-7
CDR3: CASSASGSNEQYF
DNA: TGTGCCAGCAGCGCTTCAGGGTCAAACGAGCAGTACTTC

size: NA
V: TRBV27
D: NA
J: TRBJ2-1
CDR3: CASRIAGRGNEQFF
DNA: TGTGCCAGCAGAATTGCTGGCAGAGGCAATGAGCAGTTCTTC

size: many
V: TRBV30
D: NA
J: TRBJ1-2
CDR3: CAWTSKGVSYGYTF
DNA: TGTGCCTGGACCTCGAAAGGGGTTTCCTATGGCTACACCTTC

size: NA
V: TRBV7-2
D: NA
J: TRBJ1-1
CDR3: CASSSAGNEAFF
DNA: TGTGCCAGCAGCTCAGCGGGTAATGAAGCTTTCTTT

size: many
V: TRBV7-8
D: NA
J: TRBJ2-7
CDR3: CASSLHGGEQYF
DNA: TGTGCCAGCAGCTTACACGGGGGCGAGCAGTACTTC

size: NA
V: TRBV29-1
D: NA
J: TRBJ1-1
CDR3: CSALGGGGNTEAFF
DNA: TGCAGCGCCCTCGGCGGGGGTGGGAACACTGAAGCTTTCTTT

size: few
V: TRBV30
D: NA
J: TRBJ1-1
CDR3: CAWRPRNTEAFF
DNA: TGTGCCTGGAGACCAAGGAACACTGAAGCTTTCTTT

size: many
V: TRBV5-1
D: TRBD1
J: TRBJ2-7
CDR3: CASNDRGQGEQYF
DNA: TGCGCCAGCAACGACAGGGGGCAAGGGGAGCAGTACTTC

size: NA
V: TRBV4-2
D: NA
J: TRBJ2-4
CDR3: CASSLEPSPDSAVQYF
DNA: TGTGCCAGCAGCTTGGAGCCCAGTCCCGACTCAGCCGTTCAGTACTTC

size: many
V: TRBV28
D: NA
J: TRBJ2-6
CDR3: CASSHGVGANVLTF
DNA: TGTGCCAGCAGCCATGGTGTAGGGGCCAACGTCCTGACTTTC

size: many
V: TRBV9
D: NA
J: TRBJ2-5
CDR3: CASSVEADIARETQYF
DNA: TGTGCCAGCAGCGTAGAAGCGGACATTGCCAGGGAGACCCAGTACTTC

size: NA
V: TRBV7-2
D: TRBD2
J: TRBJ2-7
CDR3: CASRLGLAGANEQYF
DNA: TGTGCCAGCAGACTCGGGCTAGCGGGGGCTAATGAGCAGTACTTC

size: few
V: TRBV18
D: NA
J: TRBJ1-5
CDR3: CASSPRRDQPQHF
DNA: TGTGCCAGCTCACCACGTCGGGATCAGCCCCAGCATTTT

size: many
V: TRBV28
D: NA
J: TRBJ2-4
CDR3: CASSNRGLNIQYF
DNA: TGTGCCAGCAGTAACCGGGGCCTAAACATTCAGTACTTC

size: NA
V: TRBV15
D: TRBD1
J: TRBJ1-1
CDR3: CATSRDRGWLGEAFF
DNA: TGTGCCACCAGCAGGGACAGGGGCTGGTTGGGTGAAGCTTTCTTT

size: few
V: TRBV3-1
D: NA
J: TRBJ2-2
CDR3: CASSQELGTGELFF
DNA: TGTGCCAGCAGCCAAGAGTTGGGAACCGGGGAGCTGTTTTTT

size: many
V: TRBV29-1
D: TRBD1
J: TRBJ2-1
CDR3: CSGRQGQDRNEQFF
DNA: TGCAGCGGACGTCAGGGACAGGACAGAAATGAGCAGTTCTTC

size: NA
V: TRBV19
D: NA
J: TRBJ1-2
CDR3: CASSITGPNYGYTF
DNA: TGTGCCAGTAGTATCACGGGCCCCAACTATGGCTACACCTTC

size: NA
V: TRBV12-3/TRBV12-4
D: NA
J: TRBJ2-3
CDR3: CASVILSADTQYF
DNA: TGTGCCAGCGTCATATTGAGCGCAGATACGCAGTATTTT

size: many
V: TRBV6-5
D: NA
J: TRBJ2-3
CDR3: CATTQRGRTQYF
DNA: TGTGCCACTACTCAAAGGGGACGTACGCAGTATTTT

size: NA
V: TRBV20-1
D: TRBD1
J: TRBJ2-7
CDR3: CSARGTVATYEQYF
DNA: TGCAGTGCTAGGGGGACAGTGGCAACCTACGAGCAGTACTTC

size: many
V: TRBV10-3
D: NA
J: TRBJ2-5
CDR3: CAISESLPWGETQYF
DNA: TGTGCCATCAGTGAGTCGCTCCCATGGGGGGAGACCCAGTACTTC

size: many
V: TRBV5-1
D: NA
J: TRBJ2-3
CDR3: CASSPGDGRYTQYF
DNA: TGCGCCAGCAGCCCGGGGGACGGGAGATATACGCAGTATTTT